This T cell receptor beta chain was profiled in a study of cytomegalovirus exposure and HLA in healthy donors. Points from the study as a whole: Overall, approximately 150 TCR beta chains were annotated as cytomegalovirus-associated. The TCR clusters that emerged in the first cohort tended, a later analysis found, to co-occur in the approximately 110 validation repertoires. Reports credit the classifier with highly specific, highly sensitive diagnosis of cytomegalovirus status.

The approximately 120-subject validation cohort, separate from the approximately 670-subject first cohort, included the donors. Assay: immunoSEQ multiplex PCR; the TCRdb copy retains only in-frame clones and omits some. Counted here are approximately 120,000 clones, approximately 92% occurring once; the ten biggest clones make up around 1.1%. On this clone itself: Its antigen is as yet unknown. Other DNA sequences in the sample encode the same CDR3.

V dropped 0 bases and J dropped 7 bases, with 6 bases sitting between them. The CDR3 length is 12 residues. Looked up from germline, CDR1 is MNHEY and CDR2 is SVGAGI. The TCR was taken from a young woman in good health and CMV-seronegative. Sequenced input: PBMCs. The chain couples TRBV6-5 to TRBJ1-1, with D tentatively TRBD1 (6 bases). The chain's CDR3 is CASSYSGGEAFF. The CDR3 nucleotides are TGTGCCAGCAGTTACTCAGGGGGTGAAGCTTTCTTT.